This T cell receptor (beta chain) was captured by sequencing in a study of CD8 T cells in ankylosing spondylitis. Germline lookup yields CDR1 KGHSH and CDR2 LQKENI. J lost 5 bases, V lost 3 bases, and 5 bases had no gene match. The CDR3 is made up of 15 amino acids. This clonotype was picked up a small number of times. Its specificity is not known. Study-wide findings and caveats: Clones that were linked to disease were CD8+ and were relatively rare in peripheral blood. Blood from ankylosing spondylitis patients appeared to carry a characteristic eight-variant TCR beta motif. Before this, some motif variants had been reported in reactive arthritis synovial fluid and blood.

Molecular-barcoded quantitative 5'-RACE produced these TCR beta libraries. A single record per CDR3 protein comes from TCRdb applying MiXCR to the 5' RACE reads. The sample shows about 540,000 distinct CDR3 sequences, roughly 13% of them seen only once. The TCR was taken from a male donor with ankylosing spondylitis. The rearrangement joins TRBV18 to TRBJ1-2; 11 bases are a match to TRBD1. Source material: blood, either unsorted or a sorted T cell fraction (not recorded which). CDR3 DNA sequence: TGTGCCAGCTCACCCCCCGGGGACAGGGGGTATGGCTACACCTTC. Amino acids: CASSPPGDRGYGYTF.